Each of the 23 T cell receptor beta chains below was sequenced from the same sample in a study of T cell responses to AZD1222 COVID-19 vaccine. The assay was immunoSEQ multiplex PCR, and TCRdb's table has in-frame clones only and misses some. In the table there are 65,000 to 85,000 clones, roughly 90% of which are singletons. The sample consisted of peripheral blood, taken on day 0 of AZD1222 vaccination. These receptors came from an adult in good health.

CDR3 protein: CASSLELAGVSEQFF. CDR3 DNA sequence: TGTGCCAGCAGTTTAGAACTAGCGGGGGTCAGTGAGCAGTTCTTC. The rearrangement links TRBV27 to TRBJ2-1; 11 bases align to TRBD2. J lost 9 bases, V lost 2 bases, and 6 bases had no gene match. Germline CDR1 reads MNHEY; CDR2 reads SMNVEV (reference sequence). This CDR3 has 15 amino acids.

The chain carries TRBV19 and TRBJ2-5, with D uncertain. From germline, CDR1 is LNHDA and CDR2 SQIVND (reference sequence). CDR3 length: 15 residues. V lost 2 bases and J 0 bases, leaving 10 bases between the germline ends. CDR3 in amino acids: CASSIPGFDQETQYF. The CDR3 DNA reads TGTGCCAGTAGTATACCAGGTTTTGACCAAGAGACCCAGTACTTC. The variable domain in full, completed from reference TRBV19 and TRBJ2-5, reads DGGITQSPKYLFRKEGQNVTLSCEQNLNHDAMYWYRQDPGQGLRLIYYSQIVNDFQKGDIAEGYSVSREKKESFPLTVTSAQKNPTAFYLCASSIPGFDQETQYFGPGTRLLVL.

The chain carries TRBV28 and TRBJ1-1; D call uncertain. This CDR3 has 16 residues. Germline CDR1 MDHEN, CDR2 SYDVKM. V was pared by 5 bases and J by 3 bases, with 19 bases between. This chain's CDR3 is CASSNPTGARDTEAFF. CDR3 nucleotides: TGTGCCAGCAGTAACCCGACGGGTGCCCGGGACACTGAAGCTTTCTTT.

The rearrangement uses TRBV5-1 and TRBJ2-7, with 12 nucleotides matching TRBD2. V dropped 0 bases and J dropped 1; count of bases not matched to a gene: 5. The CDR3 spans 17 residues. In germline, CDR1 is SGHRS, CDR2 YFSETQ. CDR3 sequence reads: CASSLGLAGARSYEQYF. CDR3 sequence (DNA): TGCGCCAGCAGCTTGGGACTAGCGGGAGCCCGATCCTACGAGCAGTACTTC.

The J gene is TRBJ2-7, the V gene TRBV5-4; possible D gene TRBD2, 6 bases. The V end was cut by 3 bases, the J end by 0 bases, with 13 bases between. The CDR3 runs to 15 residues. Per germline, CDR1 SGHNT and CDR2 YYREEE (reference sequence). The CDR3 is CASSSGGSRSYEQYF. DNA for the CDR3: TGTGCCAGCAGCTCTGGGGGGTCACGCTCCTACGAGCAGTACTTC.

The chain uses TRBV27 and TRBJ2-3, with D possibly TRBD2 on 5 matching bases. Trimming stripped 3 bases from V and 0 bases from J, with 10 bases between. The germline V gene has CDR1 MNHEY and CDR2 SMNVEV (reference sequence). The CDR3 covers 15 residues. CDR3 in amino acids: CASSFKRLSTDTQYF. CDR3 DNA sequence: TGTGCCAGCAGTTTCAAGCGGCTTAGCACAGATACGCAGTATTTT.

The rearrangement joins TRBV5-6 to TRBJ1-1, with 9 bases fitting TRBD1. Germline CDR1 and CDR2: SGHDT and YYEEEE. V shed 0 bases, J shed 10 bases, and the junction held 4 bases outside the gene matches. The CDR3 contains 13 residues. The CDR3 protein is CASSLGGQGRAFF. The DNA of the CDR3 is TGTGCCAGCAGCTTGGGGGGACAGGGACGAGCTTTCTTT. Variable domain in full (rest from reference TRBV5-6 and TRBJ1-1): DAGVTQSPTHLIKTRGQQVTLRCSPKSGHDTVSWYQQALGQGPQFIFQYYEEEERQRGNFPDRFSGHQFPNYSSELNVNALLLGDSALYLCASSLGGQGRAFFGQGTRLTVV.

V usage is TRBV7-2 and J usage is TRBJ2-4; D is unresolved. The CDR3 has 13 amino acids. The V end lost 2 bases, the J end lost 8 bases, and 10 bases lay between the germline ends. The germline CDR1 and CDR2 sequences are SGHTA and FQGNSA. The CDR3 is CASSLLMMDIQYF. CDR3 DNA: TGTGCCAGCAGCTTACTGATGATGGACATTCAGTACTTC.

This sequence joins TRBV7-2 and TRBJ1-2, with no clear D. This CDR3 is 12 amino acids long. Germline V gene data show CDR1 as SGHTA and CDR2 as FQGNSA. Trimming took off 1 base at V and 8 bases at J, with 8 bases between the two ends. CDR3 coding DNA: TGTGCCAGCAGCTTAGTCCAAGAGGGCTACACCTTC. Amino acids: CASSLVQEGYTF.

The rearrangement joins TRBV15 to TRBJ2-7, with 9 nucleotides matching TRBD2. The CDR3 runs to 16 residues. Trimming at V came to 4 bases and at J to 4 bases, leaving 11 bases not matched to a gene. In germline, CDR1 is LNHNV, CDR2 YYDKDF (reference sequence). CDR3 amino acids: CATSKGGGRASYEQYF. The CDR3 nucleotides are TGTGCCACCAGCAAAGGGGGCGGGAGGGCCTCGTACGAGCAGTACTTC.

The chain carries TRBV6-2 or TRBV6-3 and TRBJ2-2; no clear D gene. Germline V lookup: CDR1 MNHEY, CDR2 SVGEGT. V shed 6 bases and J shed 1 base, with 15 bases lying between them. The length of the CDR3 is 16 residues. The CDR3 reads CASSPGRQGNTGELFF. The CDR3 DNA sequence: TGTGCCAGCAGCCCTGGCAGGCAAGGGAACACCGGGGAGCTGTTTTTT.

The chain recombines TRBV6-5 with TRBJ1-1; a weak D match, TRBD1 (6 bases). Trimming took off 5 bases at V and 0 bases at J, with 13 bases between the two ends. Germline CDR1 MNHEY, CDR2 SVGAGI. The CDR3 runs to 15 residues. CDR3 region: CASSQQGRMNTEAFF. CDR3 nucleotide sequence: TGTGCCAGCAGTCAACAGGGACGGATGAACACTGAAGCTTTCTTT.

This clone came up once. The chain uses TRBV2 and TRBJ2-7, with 7 positions matching TRBD1. Trimming at V came to 8 bases and at J to 3 bases, leaving 10 bases not matched to a gene. CDR1 and CDR2 (germline): SNHLY, FYNNEI. The CDR3 spans 14 residues. The CDR3 is CASGRGTDYYEQYV. CDR3 coding DNA: TGTGCCAGCGGGCGTGGGACAGACTACTACGAGCAGTACGTC.

The chain joins TRBV19 to TRBJ2-7, with TRBD1 matching 7 bases. The germline CDR1 and CDR2 sequences are LNHDA and SQIVND (reference sequence). V lost 6 bases to trimming and J lost 3 bases; unmatched junction nucleotides: 5. CDR3 size: 13 residues. Here the CDR3 reads CASSGQVNYEQYF. The CDR3 bases are TGTGCCAGTAGCGGACAGGTGAACTACGAGCAGTACTTC. The full variable domain, rest sourced from reference TRBV19 and TRBJ2-7, is DGGITQSPKYLFRKEGQNVTLSCEQNLNHDAMYWYRQDPGQGLRLIYYSQIVNDFQKGDIAEGYSVSREKKESFPLTVTSAQKNPTAFYLCASSGQVNYEQYFGPGTRLTVT.

J is TRBJ1-4 and V is TRBV4-1, with D possibly TRBD1 on 6 matching bases. Trimming stripped 4 bases from V and 7 bases from J, with 13 bases between. The CDR3 has 14 amino acids. Per germline, CDR1 MGHRA and CDR2 YSYEKL. Here the CDR3 DNA reads TGCGCCAGCAGCCCCGTAGGGGGTAGTGAAAAACTGTTTTTT. It codes for CASSPVGGSEKLFF.

The genes are TRBV28 and TRBJ1-5; a possible D gene is TRBD1 (6 bases). Trimming removed 9 bases at V and 0 bases at J, with 12 bases between. In germline, CDR1 is MDHEN, CDR2 SYDVKM. CDR3 size: 14 residues. CDR3: CASSGTNSNQPQHF. The DNA of the CDR3 is TGTGCCAGTTCCGGGACAAATAGCAATCAGCCCCAGCATTTT.

This clone appeared a few times. The rearrangement uses TRBV19 and TRBJ2-3; D remains unclear. Trimming pared 6 bases from V and 0 bases from J, leaving 10 bases between. The CDR3 sequence is 14 residues long. Germline CDR1 is LNHDA and CDR2 is SQIVND (reference sequence). The CDR3 is CASRVASSTDTQYF. The DNA of the CDR3 is TGTGCCAGTAGGGTCGCATCTAGCACAGATACGCAGTATTTT. The variable domain in full, with the rest retrieved from reference TRBV19 and TRBJ2-3, is DGGITQSPKYLFRKEGQNVTLSCEQNLNHDAMYWYRQDPGQGLRLIYYSQIVNDFQKGDIAEGYSVSREKKESFPLTVTSAQKNPTAFYLCASRVASSTDTQYFGPGTRLTVL.

V and J are TRBV5-1 and TRBJ2-2, with TRBD2 matching 13 bases. V gave up 4 bases and J gave up 9 bases; unmatched junction bases: 9. The CDR3 length is 16 residues. Germline-derived CDR1 and CDR2 are SGHRS and YFSETQ. This chain's CDR3 is CASSIRTSGSHRELFF. CDR3 coding DNA: TGCGCCAGCAGCATCCGGACTAGCGGGAGCCACCGGGAGCTGTTTTTT. Full variable domain (rest looked up from reference TRBV5-1 and TRBJ2-2): KAGVTQTPRYLIKTRGQQVTLSCSPISGHRSVSWYQQTPGQGLQFLFEYFSETQRNKGNFPGRFSGRQFSNSRSEMNVSTLELGDSALYLCASSIRTSGSHRELFFGEGSRLTVL.

This chain links TRBV11-3 with TRBJ2-3; D is ambiguous. Germline V gene sequence: CDR1 SGHNT, CDR2 YENEEA. V was pared by 0 bases and J by 4 bases, with 2 bases between. The CDR3 sequence is 12 residues long. DNA of the CDR3: TGTGCCAGCAGCTTAGAGCCAGATACGCAGTATTTT. Protein sequence: CASSLEPDTQYF.

The rearrangement links TRBV27 to TRBJ1-2; possibly TRBD1 for D (6 bases). V was pared by 6 bases and J by 7 bases, with 15 bases between. This CDR3 comprises 13 residues. Germline V gene sequence: CDR1 MNHEY, CDR2 SMNVEV (reference sequence). CDR3 residues: CASREGGRRGYTF. For the CDR3, the DNA is TGTGCCAGCAGGGAGGGGGGACGTCGTGGCTACACCTTC.

The V and J genes are TRBV28 and TRBJ1-1; TRBD1 matches 7 bases. Germline V gene lookup returns CDR1 MDHEN and CDR2 SYDVKM. The CDR3 has 13 residues. The J segment lost 11 bases and the V segment lost 6 bases, leaving 12 bases of the junction unmatched. This CDR3 reads CASRGQVFEIAFF. CDR3 coding DNA: TGTGCCAGCAGAGGACAGGTGTTTGAGATCGCTTTCTTT.

The chain recombines TRBV28 with TRBJ1-5, with 11 bases lining up with TRBD1. This CDR3 comprises 16 residues. The germline V gene has CDR1 MDHEN and CDR2 SYDVKM. V shed 5 bases and J 3 bases; nucleotides not matched to a gene: 6. CDR3 bases: TGTGCCAGCAGTACCGGGACAGGGGGTCTCAATCAGCCCCAGCATTTT. This translates into CASSTGTGGLNQPQHF.

This clone has only a few counts. The rearrangement links TRBV14 to TRBJ1-1; unclear D gene. From germline, CDR1 is SGHDN and CDR2 FVKESK. The CDR3 consists of 12 residues. V shed 5 bases and J shed 11 bases, with 15 bases lying between them. The CDR3 bases are TGTGCCAGCAGCTCGAGAGTGTGGATGGCTTTCTTT. This codes for CASSSRVWMAFF. The full variable domain, completed using reference TRBV14 and TRBJ1-1, is EAGVTQFPSHSVIEKGQTVTLRCDPISGHDNLYWYRRVMGKEIKFLLHFVKESKQDESGMPNNRFLAERTGGTYSTLKVQPAELEDSGVYFCASSSRVWMAFFGQGTRLTVV.